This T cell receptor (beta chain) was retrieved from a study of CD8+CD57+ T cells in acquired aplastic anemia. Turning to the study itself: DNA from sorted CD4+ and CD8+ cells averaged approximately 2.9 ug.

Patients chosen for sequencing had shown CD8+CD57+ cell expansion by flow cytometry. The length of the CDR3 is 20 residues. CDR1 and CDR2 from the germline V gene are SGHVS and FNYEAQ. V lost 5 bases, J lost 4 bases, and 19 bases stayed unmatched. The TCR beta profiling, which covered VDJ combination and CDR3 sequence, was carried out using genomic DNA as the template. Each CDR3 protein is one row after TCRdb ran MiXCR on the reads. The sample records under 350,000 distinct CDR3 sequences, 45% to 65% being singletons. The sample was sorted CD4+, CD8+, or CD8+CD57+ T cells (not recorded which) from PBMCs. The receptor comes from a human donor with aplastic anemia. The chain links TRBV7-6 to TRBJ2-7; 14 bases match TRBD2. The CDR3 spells CASSGSTGLAGAPVSYEQYF. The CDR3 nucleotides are TGTGCCAGCAGCGGATCCACGGGACTAGCGGGAGCTCCAGTCTCGTACGAGCAGTACTTC.